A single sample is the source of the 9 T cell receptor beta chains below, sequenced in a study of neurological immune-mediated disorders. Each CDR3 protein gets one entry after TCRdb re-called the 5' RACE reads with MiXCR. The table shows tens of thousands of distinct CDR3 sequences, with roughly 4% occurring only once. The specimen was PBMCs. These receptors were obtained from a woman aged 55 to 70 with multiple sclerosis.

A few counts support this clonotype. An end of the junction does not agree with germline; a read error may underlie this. CDR3: CASSTASPNQPQNF. CDR3 sequence (DNA): TGTGCCAGCAGTACCGCCAGTCCCAATCAGCCCCAGAATTTT. The V call is TRBV2, the J call TRBJ1-5; D remains unclear. This CDR3 spans 14 amino acids. Germline CDR1 is SNHLY and CDR2 is FYNNEI.

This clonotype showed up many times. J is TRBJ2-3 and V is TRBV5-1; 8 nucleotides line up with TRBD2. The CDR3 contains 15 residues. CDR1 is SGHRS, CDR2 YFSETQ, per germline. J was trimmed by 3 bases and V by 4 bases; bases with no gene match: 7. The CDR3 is CASSILSGKTDTQYF. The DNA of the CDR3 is TGCGCCAGCAGCATTCTTAGCGGGAAGACAGATACGCAGTATTTT. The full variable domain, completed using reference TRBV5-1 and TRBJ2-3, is KAGVTQTPRYLIKTRGQQVTLSCSPISGHRSVSWYQQTPGQGLQFLFEYFSETQRNKGNFPGRFSGRQFSNSRSEMNVSTLELGDSALYLCASSILSGKTDTQYFGPGTRLTVL.

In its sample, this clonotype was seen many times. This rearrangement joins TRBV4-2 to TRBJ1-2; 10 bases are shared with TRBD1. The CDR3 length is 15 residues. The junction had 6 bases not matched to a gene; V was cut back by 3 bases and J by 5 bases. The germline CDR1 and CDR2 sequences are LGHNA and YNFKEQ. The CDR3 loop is CASSHSDRGLYGYTF. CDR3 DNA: TGTGCCAGCAGCCACTCGGACAGGGGGTTGTATGGCTACACCTTC.

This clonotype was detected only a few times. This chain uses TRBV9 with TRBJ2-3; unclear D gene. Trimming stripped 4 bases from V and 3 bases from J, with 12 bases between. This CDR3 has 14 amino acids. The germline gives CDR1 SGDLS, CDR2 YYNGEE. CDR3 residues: CASSFKGSTDTQYF. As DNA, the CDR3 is TGTGCCAGCAGCTTCAAGGGATCTACAGATACGCAGTATTTT.

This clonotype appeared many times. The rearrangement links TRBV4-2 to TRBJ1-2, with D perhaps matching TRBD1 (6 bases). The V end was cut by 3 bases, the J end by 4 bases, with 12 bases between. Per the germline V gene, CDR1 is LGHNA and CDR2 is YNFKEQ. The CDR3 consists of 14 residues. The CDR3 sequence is CASSHYDRSYGYTF. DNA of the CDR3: TGTGCCAGCAGCCATTACGACAGGAGCTATGGCTACACCTTC.

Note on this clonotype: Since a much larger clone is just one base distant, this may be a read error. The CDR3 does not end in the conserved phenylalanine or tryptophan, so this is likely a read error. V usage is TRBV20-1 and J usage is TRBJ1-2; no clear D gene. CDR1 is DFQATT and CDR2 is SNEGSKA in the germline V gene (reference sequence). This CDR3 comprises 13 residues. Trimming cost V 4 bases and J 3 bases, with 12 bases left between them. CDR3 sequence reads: CSATLGVDYGYTV. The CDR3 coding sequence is TGCAGTGCTACACTCGGGGTCGACTATGGCTACACCGTC.

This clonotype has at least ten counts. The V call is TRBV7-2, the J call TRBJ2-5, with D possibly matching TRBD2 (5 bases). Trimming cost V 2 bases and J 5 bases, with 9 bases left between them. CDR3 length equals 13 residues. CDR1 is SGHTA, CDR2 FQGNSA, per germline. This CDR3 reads CASSLPEVETQYF. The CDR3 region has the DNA TGTGCCAGCAGCTTACCGGAGGTCGAGACCCAGTACTTC.

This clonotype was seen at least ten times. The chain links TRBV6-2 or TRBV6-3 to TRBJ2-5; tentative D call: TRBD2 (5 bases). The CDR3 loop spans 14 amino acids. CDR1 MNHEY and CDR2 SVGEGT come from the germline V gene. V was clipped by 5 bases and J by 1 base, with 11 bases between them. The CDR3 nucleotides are TGTGCCAGCAGTGCGACGGGAACCCAAGAGACCCAGTACTTC. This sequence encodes CASSATGTQETQYF.

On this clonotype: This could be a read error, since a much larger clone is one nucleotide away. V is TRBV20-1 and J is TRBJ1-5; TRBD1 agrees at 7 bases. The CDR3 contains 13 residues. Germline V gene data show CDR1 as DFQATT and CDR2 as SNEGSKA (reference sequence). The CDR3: CSAGTDSNQPQNF. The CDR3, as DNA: TGCAGTGCTGGGACAGATAGCAATCAGCCCCAGAATTTT.